This TCR beta chain was found in a study of blood T cell repertoires in COVID-19. Study as a whole: COVID-19 samples, acute and convalescent, were from the United States, Italy and Spain. T cells, B-cell-depleted T cells, or PBMCs supplied cDNA or gDNA.

J was trimmed by 3 bases and V by 4 bases; bases with no gene match: 5. The CDR3 runs to 14 residues. Germline values: CDR1 LGHNA, CDR2 YNFKEQ. The data were produced by immunoSEQ multiplex PCR, yet TCRdb's version contains in-frame clones alone and is incomplete. In the table there are roughly 250,000 clones, around 88% of which are singletons. All enrollees were roughly 18 to 89 years old and from approximately 24 US areas. The sequenced sample consisted of PBMCs or T cells enriched from blood (not recorded which). This TCR derives from a woman in her thirties or forties with acute COVID-19. This chain uses TRBV4-2 with TRBJ2-5; 7 positions agree with TRBD1. CDR3 DNA sequence: TGTGCCAGCAGCCCGGGACAGCCGAAAGAGACCCAGTACTTC. Its translation is CASSPGQPKETQYF.